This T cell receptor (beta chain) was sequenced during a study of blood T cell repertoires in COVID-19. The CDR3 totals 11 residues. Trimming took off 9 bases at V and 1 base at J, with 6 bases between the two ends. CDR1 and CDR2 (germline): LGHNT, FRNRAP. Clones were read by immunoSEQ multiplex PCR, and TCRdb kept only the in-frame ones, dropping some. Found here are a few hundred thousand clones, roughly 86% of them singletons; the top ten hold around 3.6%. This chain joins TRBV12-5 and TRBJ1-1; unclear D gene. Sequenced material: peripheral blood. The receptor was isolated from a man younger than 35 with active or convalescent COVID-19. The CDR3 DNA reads TGTGCTAGCTCTTCGAACACTGAAGCTTTCTTT. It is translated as CASSSNTEAFF.